This T cell receptor (beta chain) was sequenced for a study of blood T cell repertoires in COVID-19. Profiled with immunoSEQ multiplex PCR; TCRdb holds only in-frame clones, not every one. The sample has 200,000 to 300,000 clones; 88% are singletons. J was trimmed by 2 bases and V by 7 bases; bases with no gene match: 6. Germline CDR1 and CDR2: MNHEY and SMNVEV (reference sequence). The CDR3 totals 14 residues. Sequencing used peripheral blood. The sequence derives from a human donor in a cohort sampled during active COVID-19. The rearrangement links TRBV27 to TRBJ2-5; 8 bases agree with TRBD1. The CDR3 sequence: CASKPGGLQETQYF. In DNA, the CDR3 is TGTGCCAGCAAACCAGGGGGCCTGCAAGAGACCCAGTACTTC.